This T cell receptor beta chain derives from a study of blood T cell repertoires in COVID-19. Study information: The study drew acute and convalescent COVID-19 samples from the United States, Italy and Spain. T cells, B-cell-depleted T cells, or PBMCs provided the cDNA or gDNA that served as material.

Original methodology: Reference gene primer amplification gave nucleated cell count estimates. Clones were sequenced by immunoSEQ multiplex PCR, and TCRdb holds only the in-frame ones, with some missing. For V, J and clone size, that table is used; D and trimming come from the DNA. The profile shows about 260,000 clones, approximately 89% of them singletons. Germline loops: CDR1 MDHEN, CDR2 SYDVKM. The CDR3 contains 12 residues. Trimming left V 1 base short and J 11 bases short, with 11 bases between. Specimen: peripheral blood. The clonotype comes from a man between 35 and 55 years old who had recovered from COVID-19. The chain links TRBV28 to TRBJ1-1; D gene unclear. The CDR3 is CASSLFAGAAFF. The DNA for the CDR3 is TGTGCCAGCAGTTTATTTGCAGGCGCCGCTTTCTTT.